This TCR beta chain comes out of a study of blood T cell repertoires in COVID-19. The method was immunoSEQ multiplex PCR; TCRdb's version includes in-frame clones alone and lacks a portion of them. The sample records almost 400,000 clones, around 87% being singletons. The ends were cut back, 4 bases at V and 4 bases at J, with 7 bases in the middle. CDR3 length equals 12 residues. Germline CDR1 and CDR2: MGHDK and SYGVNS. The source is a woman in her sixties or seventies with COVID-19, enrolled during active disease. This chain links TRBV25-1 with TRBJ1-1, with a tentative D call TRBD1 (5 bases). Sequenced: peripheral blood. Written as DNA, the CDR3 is TGTGCCAGCAGTGCAGGGCCCACTGAAGCTTTCTTT. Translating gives CASSAGPTEAFF.